Detailed here is one T cell receptor beta chain. Its matching antigen is unknown. Regarding donors, all were healthy bone marrow donors. The CDR3 loop spans 15 amino acids. Between the trimmed V and J ends, which lost 6 bases and 4 bases, there was a span of 18 bases. Germline V gene sequence: CDR1 MNHNY, CDR2 SVGAGI (reference sequence). The record originates from a study of cytomegalovirus exposure and HLA in healthy donors. Study-level points and caveats: An analysis done earlier found most TCR beta V segments productive about 87% or about 30% of the time. The study carried out a later analysis of TCR beta sequences. It associated under 20,000 of them with specific HLA alleles at a false discovery rate of 0.05. Investigators reported over 150 TCR beta chains as tied to cytomegalovirus.

Vbeta (60) and Jbeta (13) primers were used in the PCR. Method: immunoSEQ multiplex PCR; TCRdb's copy keeps in-frame clones and lacks some. The table has 150,000 or so clones, roughly 73% seen once. The specimen sequenced was PBMCs. The sequence was obtained from a man in his forties in good health and CMV-seronegative. This chain connects TRBV6-6 to TRBJ1-1, with D unclear. CDR3 DNA: TGTGCCAGCAGCTTACGGCGGAGGGATGGCACTGAAGCTTTCTTT. It is translated as CASSLRRRDGTEAFF.